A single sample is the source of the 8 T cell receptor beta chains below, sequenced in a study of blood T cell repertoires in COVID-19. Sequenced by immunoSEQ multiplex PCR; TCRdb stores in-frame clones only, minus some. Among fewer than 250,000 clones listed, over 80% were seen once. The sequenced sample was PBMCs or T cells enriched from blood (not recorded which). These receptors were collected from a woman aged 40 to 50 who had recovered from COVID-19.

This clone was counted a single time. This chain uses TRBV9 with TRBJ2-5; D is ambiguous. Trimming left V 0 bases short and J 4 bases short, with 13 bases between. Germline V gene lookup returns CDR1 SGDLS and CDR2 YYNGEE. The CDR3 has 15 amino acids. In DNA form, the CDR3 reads TGTGCCAGCAGCGTAGGGTTCGTGCCAGGAGAGACCCAGTACTTC. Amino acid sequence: CASSVGFVPGETQYF.

The CDR3 loop is CASSYSGRVDTQYF. CDR3 coding DNA: TGTGCCAGCAGCTATAGCGGGAGAGTGGATACGCAGTATTTT. V gene TRBV7-2 combines with J gene TRBJ2-3; 9 nucleotides line up with TRBD2. This CDR3 comprises 14 residues. Trimming cost V 4 bases and J 6 bases; bases outside gene matches: 5. Germline lookup yields CDR1 SGHTA and CDR2 FQGNSA.

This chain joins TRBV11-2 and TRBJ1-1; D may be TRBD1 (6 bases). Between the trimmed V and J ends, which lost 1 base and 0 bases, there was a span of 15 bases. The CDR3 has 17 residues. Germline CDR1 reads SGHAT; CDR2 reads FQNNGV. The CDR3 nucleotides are TGTGCCAGCAGCTTAGGAAGGACAGTTTTTATGAACACTGAAGCTTTCTTT. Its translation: CASSLGRTVFMNTEAFF.

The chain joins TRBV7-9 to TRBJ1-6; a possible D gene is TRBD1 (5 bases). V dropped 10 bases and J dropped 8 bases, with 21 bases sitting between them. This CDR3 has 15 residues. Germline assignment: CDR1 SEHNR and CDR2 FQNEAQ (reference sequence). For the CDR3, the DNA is TGTGCCACCGCGCGGGGGGGACGGTGGGATTCACCCCTCCACTTT. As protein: CATARGGRWDSPLHF.

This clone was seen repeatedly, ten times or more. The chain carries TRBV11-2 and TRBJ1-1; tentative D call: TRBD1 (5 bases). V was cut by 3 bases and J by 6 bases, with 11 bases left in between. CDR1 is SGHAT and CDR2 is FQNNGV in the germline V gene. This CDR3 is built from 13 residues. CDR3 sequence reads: CASSFQGQSEAFF. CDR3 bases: TGTGCCAGCAGCTTTCAGGGTCAATCTGAAGCTTTCTTT.

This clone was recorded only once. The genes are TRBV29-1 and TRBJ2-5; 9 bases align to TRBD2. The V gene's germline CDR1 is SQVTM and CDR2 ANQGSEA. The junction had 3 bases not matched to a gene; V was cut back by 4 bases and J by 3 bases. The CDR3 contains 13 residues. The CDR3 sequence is CSVATSGKETQYF. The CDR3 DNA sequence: TGCAGCGTTGCGACTAGCGGAAAAGAGACCCAGTACTTC.

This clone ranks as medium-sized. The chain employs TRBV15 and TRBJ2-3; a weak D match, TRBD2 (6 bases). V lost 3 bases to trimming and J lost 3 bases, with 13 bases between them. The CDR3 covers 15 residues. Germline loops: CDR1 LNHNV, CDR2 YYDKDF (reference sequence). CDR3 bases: TGTGCCACCAGCAGGTCCGGGGGATCGACAGATACGCAGTATTTT. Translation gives CATSRSGGSTDTQYF.

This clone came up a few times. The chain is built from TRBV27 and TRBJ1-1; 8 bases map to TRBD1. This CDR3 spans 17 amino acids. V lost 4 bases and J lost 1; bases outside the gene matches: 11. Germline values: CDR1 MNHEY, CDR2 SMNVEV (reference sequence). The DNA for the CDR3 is TGTGCCAGCAGTTCCCCAGGACAGGGATTGGCGAACACTGAAGCTTTCTTT. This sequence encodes CASSSPGQGLANTEAFF.